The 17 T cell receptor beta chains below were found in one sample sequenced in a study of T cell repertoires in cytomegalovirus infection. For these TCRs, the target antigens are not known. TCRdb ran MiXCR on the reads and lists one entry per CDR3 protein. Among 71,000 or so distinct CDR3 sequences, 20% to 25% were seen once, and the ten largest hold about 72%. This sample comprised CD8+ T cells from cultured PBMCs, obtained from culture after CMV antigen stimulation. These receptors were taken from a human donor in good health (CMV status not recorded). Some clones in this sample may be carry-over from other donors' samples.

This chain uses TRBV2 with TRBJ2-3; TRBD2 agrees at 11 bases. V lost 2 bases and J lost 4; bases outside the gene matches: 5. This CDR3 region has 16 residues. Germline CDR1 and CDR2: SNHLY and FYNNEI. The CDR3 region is CASSELGTSGADTQYF. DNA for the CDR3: TGTGCCAGCAGTGAATTGGGGACTAGCGGCGCAGATACGCAGTATTTT.

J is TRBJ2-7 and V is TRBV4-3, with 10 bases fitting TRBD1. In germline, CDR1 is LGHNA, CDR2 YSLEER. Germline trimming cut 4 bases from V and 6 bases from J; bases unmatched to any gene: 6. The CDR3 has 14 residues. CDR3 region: CASSPDRGFREQYF. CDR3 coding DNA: TGCGCCAGCAGCCCGGACAGGGGGTTTCGCGAGCAGTACTTC.

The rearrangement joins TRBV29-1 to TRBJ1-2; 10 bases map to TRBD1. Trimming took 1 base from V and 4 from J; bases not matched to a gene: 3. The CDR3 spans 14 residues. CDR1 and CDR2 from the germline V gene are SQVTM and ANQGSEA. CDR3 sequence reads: CSVEGWTGGYGYTF. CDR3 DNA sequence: TGCAGCGTTGAAGGTTGGACAGGGGGCTATGGCTACACCTTC.

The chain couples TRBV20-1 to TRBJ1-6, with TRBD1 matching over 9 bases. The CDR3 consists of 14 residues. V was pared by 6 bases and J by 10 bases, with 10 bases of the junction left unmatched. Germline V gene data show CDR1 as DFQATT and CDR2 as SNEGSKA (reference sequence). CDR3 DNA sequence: TGCAGTGCCTGGGACAGGGTGGCAGGCTCACCCCTCCACTTT. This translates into CSAWDRVAGSPLHF.

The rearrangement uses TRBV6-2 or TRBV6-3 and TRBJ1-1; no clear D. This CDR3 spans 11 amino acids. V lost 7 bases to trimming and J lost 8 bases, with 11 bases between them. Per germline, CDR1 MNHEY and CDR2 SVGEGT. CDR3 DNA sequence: TGTGCCAGCATTCGGAACGCCGAAGCTTTCTTT. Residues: CASIRNAEAFF.

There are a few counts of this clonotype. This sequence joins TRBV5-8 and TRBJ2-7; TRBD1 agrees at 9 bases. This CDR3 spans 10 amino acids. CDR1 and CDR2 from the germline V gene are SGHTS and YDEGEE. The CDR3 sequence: CATGGYEQYF. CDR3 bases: TGTGCGACAGGGGGTTACGAGCAGTACTTC. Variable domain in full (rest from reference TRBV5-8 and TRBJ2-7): EAGVTQSPTHLIKTRGQQATLRCSPISGHTSVYWYQQALGLGLQFLLWYDEGEERNRGNFPPRFSGRQFPNYSSELNVNALELEDSALYLCATGGYEQYFGPGTRLTVT.

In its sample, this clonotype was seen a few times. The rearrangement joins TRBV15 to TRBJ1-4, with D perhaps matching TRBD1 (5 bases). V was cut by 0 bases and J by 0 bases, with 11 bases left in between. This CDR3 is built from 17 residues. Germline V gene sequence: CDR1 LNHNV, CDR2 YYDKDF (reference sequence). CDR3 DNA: TGTGCCACCAGCAGAGATCAGACAGCTGCAACTAATGAAAAACTGTTTTTT. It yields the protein CATSRDQTAATNEKLFF.

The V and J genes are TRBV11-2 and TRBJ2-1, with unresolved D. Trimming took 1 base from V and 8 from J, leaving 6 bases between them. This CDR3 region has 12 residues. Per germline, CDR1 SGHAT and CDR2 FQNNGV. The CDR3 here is CASSLGWHEQFF. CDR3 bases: TGTGCCAGCAGCTTAGGGTGGCATGAGCAGTTCTTC.

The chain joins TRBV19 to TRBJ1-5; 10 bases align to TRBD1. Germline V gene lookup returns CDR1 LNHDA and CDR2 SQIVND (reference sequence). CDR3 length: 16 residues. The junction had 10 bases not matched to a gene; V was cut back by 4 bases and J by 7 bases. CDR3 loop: CASSTRTGGGKQPQHF. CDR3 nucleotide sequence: TGTGCCAGTAGTACGCGGACAGGGGGAGGAAAACAGCCCCAGCATTTT.

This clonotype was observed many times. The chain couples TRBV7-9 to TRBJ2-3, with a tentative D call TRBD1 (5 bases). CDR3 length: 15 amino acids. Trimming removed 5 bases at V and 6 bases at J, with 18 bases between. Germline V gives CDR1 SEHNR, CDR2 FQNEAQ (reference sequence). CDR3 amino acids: CASSPPGSPGDTQYF. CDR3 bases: TGTGCCAGCAGCCCCCCGGGCTCCCCAGGGGATACGCAGTATTTT.

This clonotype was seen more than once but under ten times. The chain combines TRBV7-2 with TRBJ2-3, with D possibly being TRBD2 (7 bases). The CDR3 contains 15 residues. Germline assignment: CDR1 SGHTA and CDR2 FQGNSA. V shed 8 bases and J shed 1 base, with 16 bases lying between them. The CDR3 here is CASSPTGGRTDTQYF. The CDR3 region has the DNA TGTGCCAGCTCTCCCACGGGGGGCCGCACAGATACGCAGTATTTT. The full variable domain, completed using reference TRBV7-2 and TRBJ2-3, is GAGVSQSPSNKVTEKGKDVELRCDPISGHTALYWYRQSLGQGLEFLIYFQGNSAPDKSGLPSDRFSAERTGGSVSTLTIQRTQQEDSAVYLCASSPTGGRTDTQYFGPGTRLTVL.

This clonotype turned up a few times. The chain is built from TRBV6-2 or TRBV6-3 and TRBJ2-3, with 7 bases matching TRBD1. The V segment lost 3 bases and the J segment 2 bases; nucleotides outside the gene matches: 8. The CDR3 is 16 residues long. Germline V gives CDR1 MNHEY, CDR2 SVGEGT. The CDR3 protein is CASSYPDRTHTDTQYF. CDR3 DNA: TGTGCCAGCAGTTATCCGGACAGGACCCACACAGATACGCAGTATTTT.

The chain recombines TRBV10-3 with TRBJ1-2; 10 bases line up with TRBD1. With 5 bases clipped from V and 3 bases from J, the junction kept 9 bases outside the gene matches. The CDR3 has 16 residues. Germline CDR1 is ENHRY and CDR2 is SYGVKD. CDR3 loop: CAISTRDRGSDYGYTF. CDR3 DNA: TGTGCCATCAGTACCCGGGACAGGGGATCAGACTATGGCTACACCTTC.

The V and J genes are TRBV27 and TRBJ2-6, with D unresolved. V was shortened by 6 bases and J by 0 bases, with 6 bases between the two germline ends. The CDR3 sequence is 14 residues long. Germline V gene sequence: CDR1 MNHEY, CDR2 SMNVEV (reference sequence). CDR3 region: CASSWVSGANVLTF. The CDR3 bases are TGTGCCAGCAGCTGGGTCTCTGGGGCCAACGTCCTGACTTTC.

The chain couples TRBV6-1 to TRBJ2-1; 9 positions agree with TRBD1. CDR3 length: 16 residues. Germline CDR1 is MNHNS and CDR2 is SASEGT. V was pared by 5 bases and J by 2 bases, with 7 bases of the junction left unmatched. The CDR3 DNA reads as TGTGCCAGCAGTTGGACAGGGGCCAGCGCCTACAATGAGCAGTTCTTC. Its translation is CASSWTGASAYNEQFF.

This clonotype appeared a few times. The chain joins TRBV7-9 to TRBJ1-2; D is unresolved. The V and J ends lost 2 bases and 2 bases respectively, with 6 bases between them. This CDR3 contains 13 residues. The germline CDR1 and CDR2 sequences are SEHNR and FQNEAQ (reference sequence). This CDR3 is CASSLWSNYGYTF. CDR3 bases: TGTGCCAGCAGCTTATGGTCCAACTATGGCTACACCTTC.

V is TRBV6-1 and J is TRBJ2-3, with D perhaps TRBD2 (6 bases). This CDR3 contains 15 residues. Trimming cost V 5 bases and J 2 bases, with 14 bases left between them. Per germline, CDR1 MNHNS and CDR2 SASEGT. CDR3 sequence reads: CASSPRLDYTDTQYF. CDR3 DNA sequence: TGTGCCAGCAGTCCCCGACTAGATTACACAGATACGCAGTATTTT.